This TCR beta chain was captured by sequencing in a study of beta chain features in type 1 diabetes. The CDR3 length is 13 residues. V was shortened by 3 bases and J by 1 base, with 6 bases between the two germline ends. Germline lookup yields CDR1 KGHSH and CDR2 LQKENI. Study-wide points: Shortening that was moderate but significant affected the TCRB CDR3s of Type 1 diabetes patients in all four CD4+ subsets.

This clone was recorded at least ten times. The antigen remains undetermined. The sample has other DNA sequences that encode this CDR3 too. Sorting that relied on CD45RO/CCR7/CD25/CD127/CD95/CD27 yielded CD4+ naive, central memory, regulatory and stem cell-like memory cells. The authors reverse transcribed all of the isolated RNA, so sequencing captured expressed TCRB transcripts. Here immunoSEQ multiplex PCR was the method, and the copy in TCRdb shows in-frame clones only, minus some. The sample gives 130,000 or so clones, 7.5% to 9.5% of which show up once; roughly 0.75% is in the top ten. This receptor was identified in a man between 25 and 39 years old with type 1 diabetes. The rearrangement links TRBV18 to TRBJ1-1; D call uncertain. The material sequenced was central memory CD4+ T cells from blood. DNA for the CDR3: TGTGCCAGCTCACCGGGCCAGAACACTGAAGCTTTCTTT. Its protein is CASSPGQNTEAFF.